One sample yielded the 28 T cell receptor beta chains listed below, sequenced in a study of blood T cell repertoires in COVID-19. Method: immunoSEQ multiplex PCR; TCRdb's copy keeps in-frame clones and lacks some. This table has around 150,000 clones, around 81% appearing once. The sequenced sample consisted of peripheral blood. Receptors originate from a woman in her fifties or sixties with acute or convalescent COVID-19.

The chain uses TRBV5-1 and TRBJ1-2; 12 nucleotides align to TRBD1. The CDR3 length is 15 residues. Germline V CDR1 and CDR2: SGHRS, YFSETQ. After removal of 5 bases from V and 7 bases from J, the junction contained 9 bases not matched to a gene. The CDR3: CASSSGTGGSGGYTF. In DNA, the CDR3 is TGCGCCAGCAGTTCCGGGACAGGGGGCTCGGGTGGCTACACCTTC.

The chain joins TRBV5-4 to TRBJ2-6; TRBD2 might be the D (6 bases). The germline gives CDR1 SGHNT, CDR2 YYREEE (reference sequence). There are 15 residues in the CDR3. The germline V and J ends were trimmed by 4 bases and 4 bases, with 12 bases remaining between them. The CDR3 DNA follows: TGTGCCAGCAGCCCGGGCGGGGCCGGGGCCAACGTCCTGACTTTC. This sequence encodes CASSPGGAGANVLTF.

This rearrangement joins TRBV10-3 to TRBJ1-1; TRBD1 aligns across 8 bases. CDR1 is ENHRY and CDR2 is SYGVKD in the germline V gene. V lost 0 bases, J lost 7 bases, and 7 bases stayed unmatched. This CDR3 spans 15 amino acids. The CDR3, as DNA: TGTGCCATCAGTGAGTCGCCGGACAGGGCGAGTGAAGCTTTCTTT. Translation: CAISESPDRASEAFF.

This rearrangement joins TRBV2 to TRBJ2-1; 9 bases fit TRBD2. Trimming removed 3 bases from V and 8 bases from J; junction bases left unmatched: 5. Germline V gene sequence: CDR1 SNHLY, CDR2 FYNNEI. CDR3 length equals 14 residues. The CDR3 nucleotides are TGTGCCAGCAGTGAGGGCGGGAGGGGCGATGAGCAGTTCTTC. Translating it yields CASSEGGRGDEQFF.

This chain links TRBV9 with TRBJ1-6, with D possibly being TRBD1 (5 bases). Trimming took off 4 bases at V and 7 bases at J, with 15 bases between the two ends. The CDR3 extends over 15 amino acids. Germline CDR1 and CDR2: SGDLS and YYNGEE. The CDR3 here is CASSQLGGANSPLHF. DNA for the CDR3: TGTGCCAGCAGCCAACTGGGCGGGGCCAATTCACCCCTCCACTTT.

The V gene is TRBV28, the J gene TRBJ1-5; maybe TRBD1 (6 bases). The length of the CDR3 is 15 residues. The germline CDR1 and CDR2 sequences are MDHEN and SYDVKM. The germline V and J ends were trimmed by 7 bases and 7 bases, with 20 bases remaining between them. CDR3 bases: TGTGCCAGCATCTTTGCGGGGGGGGCAGGCCAGCCCCAGCATTTT. Protein sequence: CASIFAGGAGQPQHF.

This clone appeared once. The chain links TRBV6-5 to TRBJ1-1; tentative D call: TRBD1 (5 bases). The CDR3 totals 15 residues. Germline V lookup: CDR1 MNHEY, CDR2 SVGAGI. V shed 4 bases and J shed 3 bases, with 15 bases lying between them. Written as DNA, the CDR3 is TGTGCCAGCAGTTCCCCTGGCGGGACTTACACTGAAGCTTTCTTT. Encoded protein: CASSSPGGTYTEAFF.

The chain uses TRBV24-1 and TRBJ2-2; unclear D gene. V was trimmed by 6 bases and J by 0 bases, leaving 13 bases between them. The CDR3 has 16 residues. Looked up from germline, CDR1 is KGHDR and CDR2 is SFDVKD. The CDR3 reads CATSYASGANTGELFF. As DNA, the CDR3 is TGTGCCACCAGTTATGCCTCCGGTGCGAACACCGGGGAGCTGTTTTTT.

This clone was picked up a small number of times. V and J are TRBV2 and TRBJ2-3; the D gene is possibly TRBD1 (5 bases). The V end was cut by 5 bases, the J end by 1 base, with 10 bases between. Germline loops: CDR1 SNHLY, CDR2 FYNNEI. This CDR3 contains 14 residues. The CDR3 region is CASSRTWGTDTQYF. The CDR3 DNA reads TGTGCCAGCAGTCGGACATGGGGCACAGATACGCAGTATTTT.

This chain links TRBV28 with TRBJ2-6; TRBD1 matches at 11 bases. Germline loops: CDR1 MDHEN, CDR2 SYDVKM. The CDR3 runs to 18 residues. The trim removed 7 bases at V and 2 bases at J, leaving 10 bases unmatched. CDR3 sequence reads: CASTVDRGHWAGANVLTF. The CDR3 DNA is TGTGCCAGCACCGTGGACAGGGGGCATTGGGCTGGGGCCAACGTCCTGACTTTC.

The chain carries TRBV4-1 and TRBJ1-1; TRBD1 aligns across 7 bases. V dropped 7 bases and J dropped 0; count of bases not matched to a gene: 8. Germline V gives CDR1 MGHRA, CDR2 YSYEKL. This CDR3 has 15 amino acids. CDR3 DNA: TGCGCCAGCAACAGGGGACTGTATATGAACACTGAAGCTTTCTTT. Protein product: CASNRGLYMNTEAFF.

The rearrangement uses TRBV12-3 or TRBV12-4 and TRBJ1-2; D may be TRBD1 (5 bases). V dropped 6 bases and J dropped 9 bases, with 17 bases sitting between them. The CDR3 covers 13 residues. The CDR3 here is CASSPREAKSYTF. The CDR3 DNA sequence: TGTGCCAGCAGCCCCAGGGAAGCGAAGAGCTACACCTTC.

The chain combines TRBV7-9 with TRBJ1-6, with D perhaps TRBD1 (5 bases). The CDR3 is 16 amino acids. Germline CDR1 SEHNR, CDR2 FQNEAQ (reference sequence). Trimming cost V 4 bases and J 7 bases, with 17 bases left between them. In nucleotides, the CDR3 is TGTGCCAGCAGCTCCCCGGCGGGGGGGTCGAATTCACCCCTCCACTTT. Its translation: CASSSPAGGSNSPLHF.

The chain joins TRBV9 to TRBJ2-3; 10 nucleotides align to TRBD2. Germline CDR1 SGDLS, CDR2 YYNGEE. V dropped 5 bases and J dropped 3; count of bases not matched to a gene: 3. The CDR3 has 14 amino acids. The CDR3 loop is CASRRAGGTDTQYF. DNA of the CDR3: TGTGCCAGCAGACGAGCGGGAGGGACAGATACGCAGTATTTT.

The J gene is TRBJ1-2, the V gene TRBV28; 9 positions agree with TRBD1. The CDR3 is made up of 21 amino acids. The germline CDR1 and CDR2 sequences are MDHEN and SYDVKM. J gave up 2 bases and V 6 bases, and 25 bases lay outside the gene matches. CDR3 DNA sequence: TGTGCCAGCAGGCCTCCGGGACAGGGAAATCGCTTTTGGGTGGGGAACTATGGCTACACCTTC. Translating gives CASRPPGQGNRFWVGNYGYTF.

The rearrangement links TRBV28 to TRBJ1-1; tentatively, D is TRBD1 (5 bases). Germline V gene lookup returns CDR1 MDHEN and CDR2 SYDVKM. The CDR3 is 15 amino acids. V was trimmed by 10 bases and J by 11 bases, leaving 29 bases between them. CDR3 protein: CATNQGLGDRIGAFF. DNA of the CDR3: TGTGCCACTAATCAGGGCCTAGGAGACCGGATCGGGGCTTTCTTT.

The V call is TRBV6-2 or TRBV6-3, the J call TRBJ2-5; 7 bases fit TRBD1. The V segment lost 2 bases and the J segment 5 bases; nucleotides outside the gene matches: 14. The CDR3 has 17 amino acids. Germline CDR1 reads MNHEY; CDR2 reads SVGEGT. The CDR3 sequence is CASSYRGARQGEETQYF. As DNA, the CDR3 is TGTGCCAGCAGTTACAGGGGCGCACGACAGGGTGAGGAGACCCAGTACTTC.

The chain carries TRBV7-9 and TRBJ1-2; D is uncertain. Germline V gene lookup returns CDR1 SEHNR and CDR2 FQNEAQ (reference sequence). The CDR3 consists of 14 residues. Trimming cost V 1 base and J 2 bases, with 8 bases left between them. CDR3 sequence reads: CASSLDSGNYGYTF. CDR3 nucleotide sequence: TGTGCCAGCAGCTTAGATTCCGGGAACTATGGCTACACCTTC.

The rearrangement uses TRBV7-9 and TRBJ1-2, with D perhaps matching TRBD1 (5 bases). Trimming took off 5 bases at V and 0 bases at J, with 13 bases between the two ends. The CDR3 contains 15 residues. In germline, CDR1 is SEHNR, CDR2 FQNEAQ (reference sequence). CDR3 amino acids: CASSHDRPPNYGYTF. CDR3 nucleotide sequence: TGTGCCAGCAGCCACGACAGACCTCCTAACTATGGCTACACCTTC.

This clone was recorded only once. The genes are TRBV24-1 and TRBJ2-5, with TRBD2 matching over 10 bases. Looked up from germline, CDR1 is KGHDR and CDR2 is SFDVKD. Unmatched junction bases numbered 2, after V lost 2 bases and J lost 0 bases. This CDR3 has 16 residues. CDR3 amino acids: CATSDSLAGYQETQYF. The CDR3 region has the DNA TGTGCCACCAGTGATTCACTAGCGGGATACCAAGAGACCCAGTACTTC.

The V call is TRBV28, the J call TRBJ2-5, with D maybe TRBD2 (6 bases). With 1 base removed from V and 5 bases from J, the gap between germline ends came to 17 bases. The CDR3 runs 16 residues. CDR1 MDHEN and CDR2 SYDVKM come from the germline V gene. CDR3 DNA sequence: TGTGCCAGCAGTTTATCCCCCGAAACTAGCCTGGAGACCCAGTACTTC. Encoded protein: CASSLSPETSLETQYF.

The V and J genes are TRBV6-5 and TRBJ1-2; no clear D gene. Germline V lookup: CDR1 MNHEY, CDR2 SVGAGI. The CDR3 is 12 amino acids. V lost 6 bases and J 3 bases, leaving 8 bases between the germline ends. CDR3 region: CASRRGYYGYTF. CDR3 bases: TGTGCCAGCAGGCGGGGATACTATGGCTACACCTTC.

This CDR3 reads CASSWMVGAGANVLTF. CDR3 DNA: TGCGCCAGCAGCTGGATGGTGGGAGCTGGGGCCAACGTCCTGACTTTC. This chain links TRBV5-1 with TRBJ2-6; D might be TRBD2 (5 bases). CDR3 length: 16 amino acids. The V gene's germline CDR1 is SGHRS and CDR2 YFSETQ. V was cut by 3 bases and J by 2 bases, with 12 bases left in between.

The CDR3 region has the DNA TGCGCCAGCAGCCTCGGGACAAGGCGGTCGGTGGCTAATGAAAAACTGTTTTTT. Translating it yields CASSLGTRRSVANEKLFF. This chain connects TRBV5-1 to TRBJ1-4; D is perhaps TRBD1 (6 bases). The germline V gene encodes CDR1 SGHRS and CDR2 YFSETQ. The germline V and J ends were trimmed by 4 bases and 3 bases, with 22 bases remaining between them. The length of the CDR3 is 18 residues.

This chain uses TRBV29-1 with TRBJ2-3; 10 bases agree with TRBD2. After removal of 3 bases from V and 4 bases from J, the junction contained 16 bases not matched to a gene. Germline assignment: CDR1 SQVTM and CDR2 ANQGSEA. The CDR3 totals 18 residues. CDR3 DNA sequence: TGCAGCGTTGATCTAGCGGGAGTCCCCCCCTACCCCGCAGATACGCAGTATTTT. It codes for CSVDLAGVPPYPADTQYF.

The DNA for the CDR3 is TGTGCCAGCAGCTTAGCAGCCGGGGGCAATCAGCCCCAGCATTTT. Its protein is CASSLAAGGNQPQHF. The rearrangement uses TRBV7-8 and TRBJ1-5; D not certain. The CDR3 has 15 amino acids. V was pared by 0 bases and J by 2 bases, with 8 bases between. Germline assignment: CDR1 SGHVS and CDR2 FQNEAQ.

The chain joins TRBV15 to TRBJ2-5; 11 bases map to TRBD1. CDR3 length: 15 residues. V was pared by 3 bases and J by 5 bases, with 5 bases of the junction left unmatched. The V gene's germline CDR1 is LNHNV and CDR2 YYDKDF (reference sequence). CDR3 coding DNA: TGTGCCACCAGCAGTGGGACAGGGGGTGAGGAGACCCAGTACTTC. Translating gives CATSSGTGGEETQYF.

In this sample, this clone turned up a few times. The rearrangement links TRBV15 to TRBJ1-1; D remains ambiguous. The V gene's germline CDR1 is LNHNV and CDR2 YYDKDF (reference sequence). The CDR3 spans 13 residues. V was trimmed by 0 bases and J by 11 bases, leaving 13 bases between them. Here the CDR3 DNA reads TGTGCCACCAGCAGAGATGAGGGTTTGGGGGCTTTCTTT. It specifies CATSRDEGLGAFF.